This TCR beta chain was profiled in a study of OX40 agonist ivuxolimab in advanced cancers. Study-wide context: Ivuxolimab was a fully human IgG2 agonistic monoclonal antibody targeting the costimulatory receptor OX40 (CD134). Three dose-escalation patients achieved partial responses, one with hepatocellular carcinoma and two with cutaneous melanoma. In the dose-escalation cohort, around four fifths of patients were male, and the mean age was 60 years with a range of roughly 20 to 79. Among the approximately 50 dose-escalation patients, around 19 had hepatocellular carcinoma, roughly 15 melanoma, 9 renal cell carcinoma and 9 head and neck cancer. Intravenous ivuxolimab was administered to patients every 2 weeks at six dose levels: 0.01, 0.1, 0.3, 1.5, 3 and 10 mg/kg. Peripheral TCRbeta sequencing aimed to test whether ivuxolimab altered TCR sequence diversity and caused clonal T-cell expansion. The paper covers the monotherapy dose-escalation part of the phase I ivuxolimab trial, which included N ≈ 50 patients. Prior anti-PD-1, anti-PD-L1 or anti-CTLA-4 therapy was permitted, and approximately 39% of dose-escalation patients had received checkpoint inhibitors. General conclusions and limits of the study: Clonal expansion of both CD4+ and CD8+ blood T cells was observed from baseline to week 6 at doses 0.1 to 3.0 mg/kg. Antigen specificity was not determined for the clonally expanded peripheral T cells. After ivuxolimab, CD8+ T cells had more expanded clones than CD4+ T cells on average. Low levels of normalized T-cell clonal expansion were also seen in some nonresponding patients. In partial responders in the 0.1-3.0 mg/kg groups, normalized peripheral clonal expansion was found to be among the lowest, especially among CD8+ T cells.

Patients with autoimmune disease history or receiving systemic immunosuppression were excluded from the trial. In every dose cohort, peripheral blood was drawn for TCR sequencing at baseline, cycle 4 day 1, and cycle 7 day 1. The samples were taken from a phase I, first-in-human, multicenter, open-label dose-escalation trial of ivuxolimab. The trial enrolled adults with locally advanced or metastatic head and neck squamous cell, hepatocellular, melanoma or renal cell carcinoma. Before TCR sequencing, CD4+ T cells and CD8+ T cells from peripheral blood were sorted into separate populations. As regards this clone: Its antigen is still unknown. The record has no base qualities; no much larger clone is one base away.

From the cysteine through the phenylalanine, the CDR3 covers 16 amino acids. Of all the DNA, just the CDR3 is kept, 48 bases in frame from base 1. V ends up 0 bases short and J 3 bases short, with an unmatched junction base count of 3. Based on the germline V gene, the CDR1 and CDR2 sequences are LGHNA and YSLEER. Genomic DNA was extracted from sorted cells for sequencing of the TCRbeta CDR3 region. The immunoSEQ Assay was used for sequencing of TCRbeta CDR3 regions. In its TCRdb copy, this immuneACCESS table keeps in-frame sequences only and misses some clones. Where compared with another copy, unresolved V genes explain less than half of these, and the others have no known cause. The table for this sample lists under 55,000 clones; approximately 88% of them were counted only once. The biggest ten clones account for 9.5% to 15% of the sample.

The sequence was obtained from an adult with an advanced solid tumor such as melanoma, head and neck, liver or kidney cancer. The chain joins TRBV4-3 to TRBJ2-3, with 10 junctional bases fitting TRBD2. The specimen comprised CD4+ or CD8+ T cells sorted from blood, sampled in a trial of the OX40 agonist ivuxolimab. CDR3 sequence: CASSQDLAGATDTQYF. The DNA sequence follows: TGCGCCAGCAGCCAAGATCTAGCGGGAGCAACAGATACGCAGTATTTT.